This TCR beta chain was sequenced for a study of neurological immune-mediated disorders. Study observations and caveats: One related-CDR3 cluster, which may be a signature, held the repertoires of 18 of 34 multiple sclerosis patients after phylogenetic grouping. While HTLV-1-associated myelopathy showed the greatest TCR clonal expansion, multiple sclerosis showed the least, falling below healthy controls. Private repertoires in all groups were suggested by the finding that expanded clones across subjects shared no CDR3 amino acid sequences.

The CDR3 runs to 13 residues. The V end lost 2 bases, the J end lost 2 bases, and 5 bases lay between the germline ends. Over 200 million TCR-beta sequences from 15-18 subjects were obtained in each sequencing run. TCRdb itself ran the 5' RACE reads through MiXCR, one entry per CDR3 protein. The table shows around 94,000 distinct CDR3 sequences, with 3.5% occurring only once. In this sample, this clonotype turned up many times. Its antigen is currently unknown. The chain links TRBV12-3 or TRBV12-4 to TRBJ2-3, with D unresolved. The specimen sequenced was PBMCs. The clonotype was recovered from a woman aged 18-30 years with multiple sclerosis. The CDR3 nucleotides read TGTGCCAGCAGTTTAAGAGACACAGATACGCAGTATTTT. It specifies CASSLRDTDTQYF.